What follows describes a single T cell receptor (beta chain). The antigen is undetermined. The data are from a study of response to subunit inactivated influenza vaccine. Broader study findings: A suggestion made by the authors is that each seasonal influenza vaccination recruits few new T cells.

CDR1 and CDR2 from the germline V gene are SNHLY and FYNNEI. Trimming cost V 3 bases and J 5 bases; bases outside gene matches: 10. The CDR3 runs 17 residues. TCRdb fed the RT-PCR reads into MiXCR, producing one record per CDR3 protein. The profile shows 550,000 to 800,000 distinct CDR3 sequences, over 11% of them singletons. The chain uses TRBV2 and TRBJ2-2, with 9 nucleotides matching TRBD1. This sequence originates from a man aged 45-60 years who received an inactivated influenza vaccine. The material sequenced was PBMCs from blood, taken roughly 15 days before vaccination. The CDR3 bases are TGTGCCAGCAGTGATCTTTGGGGACAGGGCCCTACCGGGGAGCTGTTTTTT. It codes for CASSDLWGQGPTGELFF.